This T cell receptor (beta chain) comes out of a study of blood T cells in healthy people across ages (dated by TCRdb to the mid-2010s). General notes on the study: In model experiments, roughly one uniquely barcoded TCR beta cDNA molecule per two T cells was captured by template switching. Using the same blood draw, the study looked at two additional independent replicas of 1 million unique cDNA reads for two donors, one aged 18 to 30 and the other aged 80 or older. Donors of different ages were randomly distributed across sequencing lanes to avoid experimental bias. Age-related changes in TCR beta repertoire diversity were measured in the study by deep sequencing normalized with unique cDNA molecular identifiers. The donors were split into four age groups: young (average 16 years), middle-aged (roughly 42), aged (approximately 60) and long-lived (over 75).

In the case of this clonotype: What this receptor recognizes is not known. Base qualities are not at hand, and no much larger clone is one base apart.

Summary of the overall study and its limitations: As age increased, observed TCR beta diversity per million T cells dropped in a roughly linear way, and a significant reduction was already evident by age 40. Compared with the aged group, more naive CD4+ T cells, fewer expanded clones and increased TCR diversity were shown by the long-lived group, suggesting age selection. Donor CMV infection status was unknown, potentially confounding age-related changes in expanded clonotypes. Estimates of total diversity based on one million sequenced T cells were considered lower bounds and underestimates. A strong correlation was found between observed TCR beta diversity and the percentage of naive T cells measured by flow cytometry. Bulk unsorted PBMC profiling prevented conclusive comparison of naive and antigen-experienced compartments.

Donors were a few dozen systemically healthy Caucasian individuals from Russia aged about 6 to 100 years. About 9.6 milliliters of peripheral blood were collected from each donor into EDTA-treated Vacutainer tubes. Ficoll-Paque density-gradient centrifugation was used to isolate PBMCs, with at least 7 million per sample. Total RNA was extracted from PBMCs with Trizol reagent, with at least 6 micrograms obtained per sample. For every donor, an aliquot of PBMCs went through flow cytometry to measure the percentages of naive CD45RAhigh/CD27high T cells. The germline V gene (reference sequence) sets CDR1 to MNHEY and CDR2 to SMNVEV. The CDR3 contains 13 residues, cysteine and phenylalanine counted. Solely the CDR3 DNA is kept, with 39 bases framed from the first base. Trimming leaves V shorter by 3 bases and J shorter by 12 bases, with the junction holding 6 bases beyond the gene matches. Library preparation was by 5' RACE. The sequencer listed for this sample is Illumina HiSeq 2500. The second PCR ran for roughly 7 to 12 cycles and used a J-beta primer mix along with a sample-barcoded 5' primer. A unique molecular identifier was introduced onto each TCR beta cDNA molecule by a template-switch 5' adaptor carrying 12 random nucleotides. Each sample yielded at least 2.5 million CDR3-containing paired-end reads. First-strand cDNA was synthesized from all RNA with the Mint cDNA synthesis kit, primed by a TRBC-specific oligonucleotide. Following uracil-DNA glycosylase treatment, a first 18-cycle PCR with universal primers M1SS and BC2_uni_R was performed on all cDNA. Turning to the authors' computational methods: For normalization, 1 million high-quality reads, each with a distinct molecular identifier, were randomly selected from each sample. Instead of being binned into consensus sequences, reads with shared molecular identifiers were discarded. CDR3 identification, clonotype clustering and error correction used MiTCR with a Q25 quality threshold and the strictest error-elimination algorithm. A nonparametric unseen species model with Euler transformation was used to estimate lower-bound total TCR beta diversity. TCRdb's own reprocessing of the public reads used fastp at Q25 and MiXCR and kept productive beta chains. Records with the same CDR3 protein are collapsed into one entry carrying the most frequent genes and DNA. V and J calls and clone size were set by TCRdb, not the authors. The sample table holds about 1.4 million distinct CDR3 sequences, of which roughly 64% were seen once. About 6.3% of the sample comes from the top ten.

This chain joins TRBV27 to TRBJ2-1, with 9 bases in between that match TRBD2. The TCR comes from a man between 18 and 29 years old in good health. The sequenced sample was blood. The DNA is TGTGCCAGCAGTTTTTCTAGCGGGATAGCGCAGTTCTTC. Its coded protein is CASSFSSGIAQFF.